The 5 T cell receptor beta chains below all came from one sample that was sequenced in a study of CD8+CD57+ T cells in acquired aplastic anemia. Genomic DNA acted as the template from which TCR beta VDJ combination and CDR3 sequence profiling were carried out. TCRdb redid the calling of the reads with MiXCR, one entry per CDR3 protein. The data hold 200,000 or so distinct CDR3 sequences, with 50% to 75% observed a single time. The source material was sorted CD4+, CD8+, or CD8+CD57+ T cells (not recorded which) from PBMCs. Receptor source: a human donor with severe aplastic anemia or a healthy control (not recorded which).

The chain combines TRBV19 with TRBJ1-1, with a possible D match to TRBD1 (5 bases). CDR1 is LNHDA, CDR2 SQIVND, per germline (reference sequence). CDR3 size: 11 residues. V was pared by 7 bases and J by 11 bases, with 14 bases between. CDR3 bases: TGTGCCAGTACCCAGGGCGGGAAGGCTTTCTTT. Translation: CASTQGGKAFF.

This clonotype was seen at least ten times. The rearrangement links TRBV6-5 to TRBJ2-1; D remains unclear. Trimming shortened V by 6 bases and J by 9 bases, and 21 bases separated the two germline ends. This CDR3 comprises 15 residues. Germline V gives CDR1 MNHEY, CDR2 SVGAGI. DNA for the CDR3: TGTGCCAGCAGCCCGAGAGAACACGCTAGGGTTGAGCAGTTCTTC. It encodes CASSPREHARVEQFF.

The rearrangement links TRBV7-8 to TRBJ1-5; 9 nucleotides align to TRBD1. Per germline, CDR1 SGHVS and CDR2 FQNEAQ. This CDR3 is 16 amino acids long. J lost 6 bases, V lost 0 bases, and 6 bases had no gene match. This CDR3 reads CASSLAGQGLSQPQHF. The CDR3 nucleotides read TGTGCCAGCAGCTTAGCGGGACAGGGACTGAGTCAGCCCCAGCATTTT.

Regarding this clonotype: A much larger clone sits a single nucleotide away, making a read error possible. J is TRBJ2-7 and V is TRBV25-1; D remains ambiguous. CDR3 size: 13 residues. V was clipped by 8 bases and J by 3 bases, with 14 bases between them. Germline CDR1 is MGHDK and CDR2 is SYGVNS. The CDR3 DNA is TGTGCCAGCGGTTTGGGTCCGGGCTACGAGCAGTACTTC. As protein: CASGLGPGYEQYF.

The V gene is TRBV4-3, the J gene TRBJ2-5, with 9 bases lining up with TRBD2. Unmatched junction bases numbered 16, after V lost 4 bases and J lost 4 bases. The CDR3 has 18 amino acids. From germline, CDR1 is LGHNA and CDR2 YSLEER. CDR3 sequence (DNA): TGCGCCAGCAGCCGAGCCCCTCGAGCGGGGGGCCCAGGAGAGACCCAGTACTTC. This gives the protein CASSRAPRAGGPGETQYF.